This TCR beta chain was sequenced for a study of shared clonotypes between healthy human individuals. General study results and limits: The study's rarefaction showed incomplete sorted-subset sequencing despite large depth.

Concerning this clone: Its specificity is unknown.

Sequencing used immunoSEQ multiplex PCR; TCRdb keeps in-frame clones, though not all of them. The sample carries more than 550,000 clones, about 90% recorded once. This TCR came from a man aged 18 to 29 in good health. Some clones in this sample may be carry-over from other donors' samples. What was sequenced was memory CD8+ T cells from PBMCs. Subset noted: CD45RO+ cells pooled with CCR7-negative TemRA cells.

CDR3 region: CAILDATGELFF. The CDR3 nucleotides read TGTGCCATCCTCGACGCGACCGGGGAGCTGTTTTTT. The chain employs TRBV10-3 and TRBJ2-2; D remains ambiguous. CDR3 size: 12 residues. V was cut by 8 bases and J by 5 bases, with 9 bases left in between. CDR1 and CDR2 (germline): ENHRY, SYGVKD.